One and the same sample provided the 5 T cell receptor beta chains below, sequenced in a study of blood T cell repertoires in COVID-19. Using immunoSEQ multiplex PCR, the repertoire was profiled, and TCRdb retains in-frame clones only, with some absent. In the table there are around 100,000 clones, 91% of which are singletons. Sequencing was done on a sample of peripheral blood. Every receptor here comes from a man aged 50 to 59 with active COVID-19.

V and J are TRBV6-6 and TRBJ1-3; D gene unclear. The CDR3 is 14 residues long. Per the germline V gene, CDR1 is MNHNY and CDR2 is SVGAGI (reference sequence). V was clipped by 7 bases and J by 4 bases, with 14 bases between them. CDR3 nucleotides: TGTGCCAGCACAGATGTTGCCTTAGGAAACACCATATATTTT. This translates into CASTDVALGNTIYF.

CDR3 protein: CASSYDSSYEQYF. CDR3 nucleotide sequence: TGTGCCAGCAGTTACGACAGCTCCTACGAGCAGTACTTC. This chain links TRBV6-6 with TRBJ2-7, with a tentative D call TRBD1 (5 bases). There are 13 residues in the CDR3. Trimming removed 2 bases at V and 0 bases at J, with 5 bases between. Germline CDR1 is MNHNY and CDR2 is SVGAGI (reference sequence).

The count of this clone is one. V gene TRBV6-5 combines with J gene TRBJ2-5; D call uncertain. Germline assignment: CDR1 MNHEY and CDR2 SVGAGI. V gave up 8 bases and J gave up 1 base, with 14 bases separating them. The CDR3 runs to 14 residues. CDR3 sequence (DNA): TGTGCCAGCCAGAACGGAAGACTCCAAGAGACCCAGTACTTC. Amino acids: CASQNGRLQETQYF.

The rearrangement joins TRBV19 to TRBJ2-7; 8 bases are a match to TRBD1. The V gene's germline CDR1 is LNHDA and CDR2 SQIVND (reference sequence). The CDR3 has 13 residues. Trimming took 3 bases from V and 7 from J; bases not matched to a gene: 5. The CDR3 reads CASSMGTGGEQYF. The CDR3 DNA reads as TGTGCCAGTAGTATGGGGACAGGCGGGGAGCAGTACTTC.

This clone occurred once. V gene TRBV7-8 combines with J gene TRBJ2-3; D not resolved. CDR3 length: 15 amino acids. Germline V gene data show CDR1 as SGHVS and CDR2 as FQNEAQ. Trimming removed 4 bases from V and 2 bases from J, with 13 bases in between. CDR3 sequence (DNA): TGTGCCAGCAGCTACCGAGAGTTTAACACAGATACGCAGTATTTT. It codes for CASSYREFNTDTQYF.